This TCR beta chain comes out of a study of response to subunit inactivated influenza vaccine. As for this clonotype: Its matching antigen is unknown.

MiXCR, run by TCRdb on the RT-PCR reads, gives a single entry per CDR3 protein. The sample consists of roughly 500,000 distinct CDR3 sequences, 25% of them appearing once. Regarding the study as a whole: Few additional T cells are recruited per seasonal influenza vaccination, authors suggested.

The clonotype originates from a middle-aged man who received an inactivated influenza vaccine. The sequencing used CD4+ T cells sorted from PBMCs, collected around 5 days after vaccination.

CDR3 residues: CASSYLGAGSPRETQYF. Written as DNA, the CDR3 is TGTGCCAGCAGTTATTTAGGAGCGGGGTCGCCCCGAGAGACCCAGTACTTC. J is TRBJ2-5 and V is TRBV28; 7 nucleotides agree with TRBD2. CDR1 is MDHEN, CDR2 SYDVKM, per germline. J was trimmed by 4 bases and V by 4 bases; bases with no gene match: 15. The CDR3 runs 17 residues.